This T cell receptor (beta chain) was identified in a study of blood T cells in healthy people across ages. Broader study findings: Observed TCR beta diversity per million T cells went down as age went up. This fall followed a roughly linear course with age.

Through a sample-barcoded 5' primer and a J-beta primer mix, a second PCR was run for roughly 6 to 11 cycles. TCRdb reprocessed the 5' RACE reads with MiXCR, giving one entry per CDR3 protein. The sample has about 800,000 distinct CDR3 sequences, 58% seen once. The trim removed 4 bases at V and 4 bases at J, leaving 12 bases unmatched. The CDR3 covers 17 residues. Germline assignment: CDR1 SGDLS and CDR2 YYNGEE. A word on this clonotype: The antigen remains unidentified.

The sample consisted of blood. The origin of this receptor is a man aged 25 to 40 in good health. The chain joins TRBV9 to TRBJ2-3, with 10 bases lining up with TRBD2. The CDR3 DNA sequence: TGTGCCAGCAGCATCAGATTAGCGGGAGGAGGTGCAGATACGCAGTATTTT. This translates into CASSIRLAGGGADTQYF. Based on the CDR3 plus reference TRBV9 and TRBJ2-3, the full variable domain is DSGVTQTPKHLITATGQRVTLRCSPRSGDLSVYWYQQSLDQGLQFLIQYYNGEERAKGNILERFSAQQFPDLHSELNLSSLELGDSALYFCASSIRLAGGGADTQYFGPGTRLTVL.